This paragraph covers one TCR beta chain sequence. The entry originates in a study of cytomegalovirus exposure and HLA in healthy donors. PCR amplification relied on 60 Vbeta primers (plus 13 Jbeta primers). TCRdb's table, derived via immunoSEQ multiplex PCR, lists solely in-frame clones and lacks some. Listed are some 75,000 clones; 0.83% falls within the top ten. The sequenced material came from PBMCs. The sequence came from a boy aged 5-17 years in good health and CMV-seronegative.

The CDR3 is CASSPTANQSHNEQFF. CDR3 DNA sequence: TGTGCCAGCAGCCCGACAGCAAATCAGTCCCACAATGAGCAGTTCTTC. This chain joins TRBV25-1 and TRBJ2-1; D perhaps matches TRBD1 (5 bases). Germline V gives CDR1 MGHDK, CDR2 SYGVNS. V was cut by 6 bases and J by 5 bases, with 20 bases left in between. This CDR3 spans 16 amino acids.